The 31 T cell receptor beta chains below come from one sample, sequenced in a study of T cells after yellow fever vaccination. TCRdb independently ran MiXCR on the 5' RACE reads; one entry per CDR3 protein. The sample shows about 630,000 distinct CDR3 sequences, 9% to 15% of them seen only once. The sample in question was PBMCs, obtained on the day of the yellow fever booster vaccination. These receptor sequences come from a man younger than 40 who received the YFV17D yellow fever vaccine.

This clonotype was detected a few times. The V call is TRBV4-3, the J call TRBJ2-1, with no clear D. The germline gives CDR1 LGHNA, CDR2 YSLEER. Between the trimmed V and J ends, which lost 5 bases and 7 bases, there was a span of 12 bases. The CDR3 is 13 amino acids. CDR3 DNA: TGCGCCAGCAGCTCACCCCTCGCGAATGAGCAGTTCTTC. Amino acid sequence: CASSSPLANEQFF.

There are a few counts of this clonotype. The rearrangement links TRBV6-5 to TRBJ1-6; D is unclear. Germline values: CDR1 MNHEY, CDR2 SVGAGI. The CDR3 sequence is 14 residues long. Trimming pared 2 bases from V and 9 bases from J, leaving 11 bases between. The CDR3, as DNA: TGTGCCAGCAGTTACGCGGGGAAAGGTTCACCCCTCCACTTT. This gives the protein CASSYAGKGSPLHF.

This clonotype was seen a handful of times. The chain is built from TRBV3-1 and TRBJ2-1; D tentatively reads TRBD1 or TRBD2 (5 bases each). Germline V gene sequence: CDR1 LGHDT, CDR2 YNNKEL (reference sequence). The CDR3 sequence is 14 residues long. V dropped 4 bases and J dropped 7 bases, with 14 bases sitting between them. The CDR3 here is CASSPLGDVNEQFF. The CDR3 nucleotides are TGTGCCAGCAGCCCTCTGGGGGACGTAAATGAGCAGTTCTTC.

The rearrangement joins TRBV27 to TRBJ1-1, with TRBD1 matching over 7 bases. Germline V CDR1 and CDR2: MNHEY, SMNVEV (reference sequence). This CDR3 region has 16 residues. V was clipped by 7 bases and J by 3 bases; unmatched bases: 14. The CDR3 bases are TGTGCCAGCAAAAGGGCCTCGACAGGGAGGGACACTGAAGCTTTCTTT. Residues: CASKRASTGRDTEAFF.

This clonotype was seen a handful of times. The CDR3 here is CASSFNGPTDTQYF. The CDR3 DNA reads TGTGCCAGCAGCTTCAATGGGCCTACAGATACGCAGTATTTT. The V and J genes are TRBV11-2 and TRBJ2-3; D gene unclear. Germline assignment: CDR1 SGHAT and CDR2 FQNNGV. This CDR3 contains 14 residues. Trimming took 3 bases from V and 3 from J, leaving 10 bases between them. Variable domain in full (rest from reference TRBV11-2 and TRBJ2-3): EAGVAQSPRYKIIEKRQSVAFWCNPISGHATLYWYQQILGQGPKLLIQFQNNGVVDDSQLPKDRFSAERLKGVDSTLKIQPAKLEDSAVYLCASSFNGPTDTQYFGPGTRLTVL.

This clonotype was observed a few times. This chain uses TRBV19 with TRBJ2-5; D remains unclear. The CDR3 sequence is 13 residues long. CDR1 and CDR2 from the germline V gene are LNHDA and SQIVND (reference sequence). Trimming cost V 6 bases and J 1 base, with 9 bases left between them. The CDR3 DNA follows: TGTGCCAGTAGGCGTGATACCCAAGAGACCCAGTACTTC. This gives the protein CASRRDTQETQYF.

The chain combines TRBV20-1 with TRBJ2-1, with D possibly being TRBD2 (5 bases). The CDR3 is 16 amino acids. V lost 1 base to trimming and J lost 7 bases, with 20 bases between them. CDR1 is DFQATT, CDR2 SNEGSKA, per germline (reference sequence). CDR3 residues: CSARAGGSGGRNEQFF. Written as DNA, the CDR3 is TGCAGTGCTAGAGCGGGCGGCAGCGGAGGTAGGAATGAGCAGTTCTTC.

The rearrangement links TRBV20-1 to TRBJ2-2; 8 nucleotides match TRBD2. The CDR3 loop spans 13 amino acids. The J segment lost 5 bases and the V segment lost 3 bases, leaving 2 bases of the junction unmatched. Per germline, CDR1 DFQATT and CDR2 SNEGSKA (reference sequence). The CDR3 protein is CSASLAGTGELFF. DNA for the CDR3: TGCAGTGCTAGTCTAGCGGGTACCGGGGAGCTGTTTTTT.

This clonotype has a handful of counts. The CDR3 nucleotides read TGCAGTGCTAGTGCTAGCAGAACCGGGGAGCTGTTTTTT. Translated: CSASASRTGELFF. This rearrangement joins TRBV20-1 to TRBJ2-2, with D perhaps TRBD2 (5 bases). V gave up 3 bases and J gave up 5 bases, with 10 bases separating them. The CDR3 is made up of 13 amino acids. Per the germline V gene, CDR1 is DFQATT and CDR2 is SNEGSKA (reference sequence).

In this sample, this clonotype turned up a few times. The chain uses TRBV15 and TRBJ2-5; 9 nucleotides match TRBD1. CDR1 is LNHNV and CDR2 is YYDKDF in the germline V gene (reference sequence). After removal of 5 bases from V and 0 bases from J, the junction contained 4 bases not matched to a gene. The CDR3 is made up of 15 amino acids. For the CDR3, the DNA is TGTGCCACCAGCCAAGGGACAGGGAACCAAGAGACCCAGTACTTC. Amino acids: CATSQGTGNQETQYF. The full variable domain, rest sourced from reference TRBV15 and TRBJ2-5, is DAMVIQNPRYQVTQFGKPVTLSCSQTLNHNVMYWYQQKSSQAPKLLFHYYDKDFNNEADTPDNFQSRRPNTSFCFLDIRSPGLGDTAMYLCATSQGTGNQETQYFGPGTRLLVL.

This clonotype has only a few counts. In nucleotides, the CDR3 is TGTGCCAGCTCACCGGTCGGGGATGTCTACGAGCAGTACTTC. It encodes CASSPVGDVYEQYF. The chain has TRBV18 and TRBJ2-7; weak D call: TRBD2 (5 bases). V dropped 3 bases and J dropped 3 bases, with 12 bases sitting between them. In germline, CDR1 is KGHSH, CDR2 LQKENI. The CDR3 sequence is 14 residues long.

This clonotype was seen a few times. CDR3 loop: CASTTGAGLNTGELFF. In DNA, the CDR3 is TGCGCCAGCACCACGGGGGCAGGACTAAACACCGGGGAGCTGTTTTTT. V usage is TRBV5-1 and J usage is TRBJ2-2, with D perhaps assigned TRBD1 or TRBD2 (6 bases each). Per germline, CDR1 SGHRS and CDR2 YFSETQ. The CDR3 covers 16 residues. V was pared by 6 bases and J by 2 bases, with 17 bases between.

The chain uses TRBV20-1 and TRBJ1-5; 9 positions match TRBD1. The CDR3 covers 11 residues. The germline V gene has CDR1 DFQATT and CDR2 SNEGSKA (reference sequence). After removal of 2 bases from V and 11 bases from J, the junction contained 1 base not matched to a gene. CDR3 coding DNA: TGCAGTGCTAGATGGGACAGGGCCCAGCATTTT. Protein sequence: CSARWDRAQHF.

This clonotype was detected many times. The rearrangement uses TRBV7-2 and TRBJ1-1, with D maybe TRBD1 (5 bases). Germline CDR1 and CDR2: SGHTA and FQGNSA. The CDR3 consists of 14 residues. Trimming removed 6 bases at V and 5 bases at J, with 16 bases between. The DNA for the CDR3 is TGTGCCAGCAGACAACACGGGACGCCGACTGAAGCTTTCTTT. Its protein product is CASRQHGTPTEAFF.

The rearrangement uses TRBV28 and TRBJ2-4, with a tentative D call TRBD1 (6 bases). Per germline, CDR1 MDHEN and CDR2 SYDVKM. Between the trimmed V and J ends, which lost 4 bases and 16 bases, there was a span of 23 bases. This CDR3 contains 14 residues. The CDR3 loop is CASSSSGATHLLYF. CDR3 nucleotide sequence: TGTGCCAGCAGTTCATCAGGGGCGACGCATCTACTATACTTC.

In its sample, this clonotype was seen a few times. This chain connects TRBV12-3 or TRBV12-4 to TRBJ1-4; D unclear. V was shortened by 6 bases and J by 0 bases, with 11 bases between the two germline ends. CDR3 size: 15 residues. The CDR3 DNA sequence: TGTGCCAGCAGGAGATCCCTTGCAACTAATGAAAAACTGTTTTTT. Its translation: CASRRSLATNEKLFF.

This chain links TRBV28 with TRBJ2-7, with D maybe TRBD1 (6 bases). This CDR3 is built from 17 residues. From germline, CDR1 is MDHEN and CDR2 SYDVKM. Trimming stripped 7 bases from V and 2 bases from J, with 24 bases between. CDR3 in amino acids: CASTTVAGTHFPYEQYF. DNA for the CDR3: TGTGCCAGCACCACTGTAGCAGGGACACACTTTCCCTACGAGCAGTACTTC.

This clonotype was counted only a few times. This chain connects TRBV29-1 to TRBJ2-1; D is perhaps TRBD1 (6 bases). This CDR3 region has 13 residues. CDR1 and CDR2 from the germline V gene are SQVTM and ANQGSEA. V lost 3 bases, J lost 7 bases, and 13 bases lay in between. The DNA of the CDR3 is TGCAGCGTTGACGGCCAGGGGCGGAATGAGCAGTTCTTC. Translating it yields CSVDGQGRNEQFF.

There are a few counts of this clonotype. This chain links TRBV7-8 with TRBJ2-3, with D maybe TRBD1 (5 bases). The CDR3 length is 13 residues. Looked up from germline, CDR1 is SGHVS and CDR2 is FQNEAQ. The V end was cut by 5 bases, the J end by 6 bases, with 12 bases between. The CDR3 DNA reads as TGTGCCAGCAGCCCAAGGACAATCGATACGCAGTATTTT. Translated: CASSPRTIDTQYF. Based on the CDR3 plus reference TRBV7-8 and TRBJ2-3, the full variable domain is GAGVSQSPRYKVAKRGQDVALRCDPISGHVSLFWYQQALGQGPEFLTYFQNEAQLDKSGLPSDRFFAERPEGSVSTLKIQRTQQEDSAVYLCASSPRTIDTQYFGPGTRLTVL.

This clonotype has at least ten counts. The chain employs TRBV9 and TRBJ2-7; D might be TRBD1 (5 bases). The CDR3 totals 14 residues. Germline assignment: CDR1 SGDLS and CDR2 YYNGEE. V gave up 0 bases and J gave up 0 bases, with 7 bases separating them. CDR3 in DNA: TGTGCCAGCAGCGTAGGGACAAACTCCTACGAGCAGTACTTC. Its translation is CASSVGTNSYEQYF.

CDR3 nucleotide sequence: TGTGCCAGCTCACCCCCTTCAGGGTTCGGCGAGACCCAGTACTTC. Its protein is CASSPPSGFGETQYF. V gene TRBV18 combines with J gene TRBJ2-5; possible D gene TRBD1, 5 bases. CDR1 is KGHSH, CDR2 LQKENI, per germline. The CDR3 is made up of 15 amino acids. Trimming pared 3 bases from V and 5 bases from J, leaving 16 bases between.

V and J are TRBV30 and TRBJ2-1, with TRBD2 matching 10 bases. J gave up 6 bases and V 4 bases, and 6 bases lay outside the gene matches. Germline V gene lookup returns CDR1 GTSNPN and CDR2 SVGIG (reference sequence). The CDR3 covers 14 residues. The CDR3 loop reads CAWNSGLATNEQFF. As DNA, the CDR3 is TGTGCCTGGAATTCGGGACTAGCGACCAATGAGCAGTTCTTC.

The chain couples TRBV2 to TRBJ2-1, with D uncertain. This CDR3 has 14 residues. The germline V gene has CDR1 SNHLY and CDR2 FYNNEI. V was clipped by 4 bases and J by 5 bases, with 12 bases between them. CDR3 nucleotide sequence: TGTGCCAGCAGTGGACTGGGCGGACACAATGAGCAGTTCTTC. Protein sequence: CASSGLGGHNEQFF.

A few counts support this clonotype. The V call is TRBV18, the J call TRBJ1-6; 9 nucleotides align to TRBD1. Germline assignment: CDR1 KGHSH and CDR2 LQKENI. The ends lost 3 bases at V and 8 bases at J; junction bases unmatched: 5. The length of the CDR3 is 15 residues. CDR3 loop: CASSPGTGLHSPLHF. CDR3 coding DNA: TGTGCCAGCTCACCGGGGACAGGGTTGCATTCACCCCTCCACTTT.

V usage is TRBV20-1 and J usage is TRBJ2-1; TRBD1 or TRBD2 may be the D gene (5 bases each). The germline gives CDR1 DFQATT, CDR2 SNEGSKA (reference sequence). CDR3 length: 12 residues. V lost 6 bases and J lost 10, with 16 bases in between. CDR3 sequence: CSANRGPREQFF. Written as DNA, the CDR3 is TGCAGTGCGAACCGGGGCCCGCGGGAGCAGTTCTTC.

This clonotype was observed a handful of times. V gene TRBV6-2 or TRBV6-3 combines with J gene TRBJ2-2; D is ambiguous. The V and J ends lost 6 bases and 6 bases respectively, with 11 bases between them. The CDR3 is 13 amino acids. The germline V gene encodes CDR1 MNHEY and CDR2 SVGEGT. The CDR3 DNA follows: TGTGCCAGCAGCCCCTTGGTCGCCGGGGAGCTGTTTTTT. Translated, it gives CASSPLVAGELFF.

The genes are TRBV7-8 and TRBJ2-2; tentatively, D is TRBD2 (6 bases). The CDR3 is made up of 14 amino acids. Trimming took off 5 bases at V and 4 bases at J, with 11 bases between the two ends. The germline gives CDR1 SGHVS, CDR2 FQNEAQ. CDR3 sequence reads: CASSIQGGTGELFF. DNA for the CDR3: TGTGCCAGCAGCATCCAGGGAGGCACCGGGGAGCTGTTTTTT.

This clonotype was seen at least ten times. V usage is TRBV3-1 and J usage is TRBJ1-5; 7 nucleotides line up with TRBD1. Trimming cost V 6 bases and J 4 bases; bases outside gene matches: 6. CDR3 size: 14 residues. Germline values: CDR1 LGHDT, CDR2 YNNKEL (reference sequence). The CDR3 nucleotides read TGTGCCAGCAGTCCGGGACAGAGTAATCAGCCCCAGCATTTT. Translation: CASSPGQSNQPQHF. Together with reference TRBV3-1 and TRBJ1-5, the CDR3 gives the full variable domain: DTAVSQTPKYLVTQMGNDKSIKCEQNLGHDTMYWYKQDSKKFLKIMFSYNNKELIINETVPNRFSPKSPDKAHLNLHINSLELGDSAVYFCASSPGQSNQPQHFGDGTRLSIL.

This clonotype came up a few times. The chain links TRBV9 to TRBJ2-7; D may be TRBD1 or TRBD2 (5 bases each). The CDR3 extends over 15 amino acids. Trimming left V 0 bases short and J 2 bases short, with 12 bases between. Germline V lookup: CDR1 SGDLS, CDR2 YYNGEE. This chain's CDR3 is CASSVDGTATYEQYF. The CDR3 DNA sequence: TGTGCCAGCAGCGTAGACGGGACGGCGACCTACGAGCAGTACTTC.

The chain couples TRBV5-6 to TRBJ2-7, with D possibly matching TRBD2 (6 bases). This CDR3 is built from 16 residues. Trimming removed 1 base at V and 3 bases at J, with 17 bases between. Germline CDR1 SGHDT, CDR2 YYEEEE. The CDR3 protein is CASSLLVAGGYYEQYF. The CDR3 DNA is TGTGCCAGCAGCTTGCTGGTGGCAGGAGGGTACTACGAGCAGTACTTC. Drawing the rest from reference TRBV5-6 and TRBJ2-7, the complete variable domain is DAGVTQSPTHLIKTRGQQVTLRCSPKSGHDTVSWYQQALGQGPQFIFQYYEEEERQRGNFPDRFSGHQFPNYSSELNVNALLLGDSALYLCASSLLVAGGYYEQYFGPGTRLTVT.

The V call is TRBV28, the J call TRBJ1-2; no definite D call. The germline V gene has CDR1 MDHEN and CDR2 SYDVKM. The CDR3 has 13 residues. V dropped 2 bases and J dropped 3 bases, with 7 bases sitting between them. The CDR3 bases are TGTGCCAGCAGTTTAAAACCAGACTATGGCTACACCTTC. This translates into CASSLKPDYGYTF.